The 20 T cell receptor beta chains reported below all come from one sample, sequenced in a study of T-cell reconstitution after alpha-beta-depleted transplantation in children. Unique molecular identifiers were used in preparing the TCRbeta library. TCRdb ran MiXCR on the PCR reads and lists one entry per CDR3 protein. This table has about 420,000 distinct CDR3 sequences, around 15% appearing once. The source was PBMCs, mostly from graft donor cells, collected 360 days after TCRalphabeta/CD19-depleted stem cell transplant. Source of these receptors: a boy younger than two who had a stem cell transplant for Wiskott-Aldrich syndrome, so the T cells may come from the graft donor.

The chain joins TRBV12-3 or TRBV12-4 to TRBJ2-1; D is unresolved. Trimming stripped 1 base from V and 0 bases from J, with 10 bases between. This CDR3 spans 16 amino acids. The CDR3 loop reads CASSLGHLSSYNEQFF. DNA for the CDR3: TGTGCCAGCAGTTTAGGACACCTGAGCTCCTACAATGAGCAGTTCTTC.

Only a few counts were recorded for this clonotype. The V call is TRBV12-3 or TRBV12-4, the J call TRBJ2-7; tentatively, D is TRBD1 (5 bases). Trimming removed 4 bases at V and 11 bases at J, with 12 bases between. This CDR3 comprises 11 residues. The CDR3 sequence: CASSSDTQKYF. CDR3 in DNA: TGTGCCAGCAGTTCGGACACGCAAAAGTACTTC.

The chain's CDR3 is CASSSPRSRTNEQYF. The CDR3 region has the DNA TGTGCCAGCAGCAGCCCTCGTAGCCGCACAAACGAGCAGTACTTC. The chain is built from TRBV27 and TRBJ2-7; no clear D gene. Germline V gene sequence: CDR1 MNHEY, CDR2 SMNVEV (reference sequence). The V end was cut by 6 bases, the J end by 5 bases, with 20 bases between. The CDR3 spans 15 residues.

The chain recombines TRBV28 with TRBJ2-7, with 7 bases that match TRBD1. This CDR3 has 12 residues. Looked up from germline, CDR1 is MDHEN and CDR2 is SYDVKM. Trimming at V came to 10 bases and at J to 2 bases, leaving 5 bases not matched to a gene. Written as DNA, the CDR3 is TGTGCCACCAGACAGGGCGCCTACGAGCAGTACTTC. This translates into CATRQGAYEQYF.

Remarks on this clonotype: A read error may account for a junction end that differs from germline. The chain recombines TRBV11-2 with TRBJ2-6; D is possibly TRBD1 (5 bases). CDR3 size: 16 residues. CDR1 and CDR2 from the germline V gene are SGHAT and FQNNGV. Written as DNA, the CDR3 is TGTGCCAGCAGCCCCCTGCCGCGAGCTGGGGCCAACGTCCCGACTTTC. It translates to CASSPLPRAGANVPTF. The full variable domain, in which reference TRBV11-2 and TRBJ2-6 provide the parts outside the CDR3, is EAGVAQSPRYKIIEKRQSVAFWCNPISGHATLYWYQQILGQGPKLLIQFQNNGVVDDSQLPKDRFSAERLKGVDSTLKIQPAKLEDSAVYLCASSPLPRAGANVPTFGAGSRLTVL.

This clonotype came up a few times. The chain carries TRBV6-2 or TRBV6-3 and TRBJ2-1; D not certain. CDR3 size: 14 residues. Between the trimmed V and J ends, which lost 6 bases and 0 bases, there was a span of 9 bases. Germline V gene sequence: CDR1 MNHEY, CDR2 SVGEGT. In DNA form, the CDR3 reads TGTGCCAGCAGCCGGGTCAGCTCCTACAATGAGCAGTTCTTC. Protein: CASSRVSSYNEQFF.

This sequence joins TRBV20-1 and TRBJ2-5; possibly TRBD1 or TRBD2 for D (5 bases each). V lost 6 bases and J lost 2, with 10 bases in between. In germline, CDR1 is DFQATT, CDR2 SNEGSKA (reference sequence). The CDR3 runs to 12 residues. The CDR3 here is CSAIEGQETQYF. The CDR3 DNA is TGCAGTGCAATCGAGGGGCAAGAGACCCAGTACTTC.

This clonotype was detected a few times. In DNA, the CDR3 is TGCGCCAGCAGCTTGGGGCTCCTAGCTTCTTACTACAATGAGCAGTTCTTC. It translates to CASSLGLLASYYNEQFF. The gene calls are TRBV5-1 and TRBJ2-1; perhaps TRBD2 as D (5 bases). This CDR3 region has 17 residues. CDR1 and CDR2 from the germline V gene are SGHRS and YFSETQ. With 0 bases removed from V and 3 bases from J, the gap between germline ends came to 16 bases. The whole variable domain, filled in from reference TRBV5-1 and TRBJ2-1, reads KAGVTQTPRYLIKTRGQQVTLSCSPISGHRSVSWYQQTPGQGLQFLFEYFSETQRNKGNFPGRFSGRQFSNSRSEMNVSTLELGDSALYLCASSLGLLASYYNEQFFGPGTRLTVL.

This chain connects TRBV3-1 to TRBJ1-2; 7 bases are shared with TRBD1. With V trimmed by 4 bases and J by 4 bases, 6 bases remained unmatched. Germline CDR1 is LGHDT and CDR2 is YNNKEL (reference sequence). CDR3 size: 14 residues. The CDR3 region is CASSPRTGVYGYTF. The CDR3 bases are TGTGCCAGCAGCCCCAGGACAGGCGTCTATGGCTACACCTTC. Full variable domain (outside the CDR3, taken from reference TRBV3-1 and TRBJ1-2): DTAVSQTPKYLVTQMGNDKSIKCEQNLGHDTMYWYKQDSKKFLKIMFSYNNKELIINETVPNRFSPKSPDKAHLNLHINSLELGDSAVYFCASSPRTGVYGYTFGSGTRLTVV.

The chain links TRBV20-1 to TRBJ2-1; TRBD2 matches 12 bases. V dropped 5 bases and J dropped 9; count of bases not matched to a gene: 11. From germline, CDR1 is DFQATT and CDR2 SNEGSKA (reference sequence). This CDR3 comprises 15 residues. DNA of the CDR3: TGCAGTGCTCCTACTCTGACTAGCGGGAGTCCTGAGCAGTTCTTC. This gives the protein CSAPTLTSGSPEQFF.

The rearrangement links TRBV7-9 to TRBJ2-2, with TRBD2 matching over 7 bases. Germline CDR1 reads SEHNR; CDR2 reads FQNEAQ (reference sequence). The CDR3 spans 16 residues. With V trimmed by 5 bases and J by 1 base, 7 bases remained unmatched. For the CDR3, the DNA is TGTGCCAGCAGCCAACGGGAGCGGGGGAACACCGGGGAGCTGTTTTTT. It codes for CASSQRERGNTGELFF.

This clonotype has only one observation. The chain is built from TRBV4-3 and TRBJ1-6, with no clear D. The CDR3 sequence is 13 residues long. The ends were cut back, 3 bases at V and 12 bases at J, with 12 bases in the middle. Per the germline V gene, CDR1 is LGHNA and CDR2 is YSLEER. CDR3 nucleotides: TGCGCCAGCAGCCATGCTGGGAGCAAACCCCTCCACTTT. Translated, it gives CASSHAGSKPLHF.

This rearrangement joins TRBV5-1 to TRBJ2-6, with 7 bases matching TRBD1. CDR1 and CDR2 from the germline V gene are SGHRS and YFSETQ. Losses at the gene ends were 7 bases for V and 1 base for J; bases not matched to a gene: 8. This CDR3 region has 16 residues. DNA of the CDR3: TGCGCCAGCTCCAGGGGGATAGAGTCTGGGGCCAACGTCCTGACTTTC. Protein: CASSRGIESGANVLTF.

The chain links TRBV11-2 to TRBJ2-2; a possible D gene is TRBD2 (7 bases). Germline V lookup: CDR1 SGHAT, CDR2 FQNNGV. CDR3 size: 19 residues. Trimming cost V 5 bases and J 0 bases, with 22 bases left between them. The CDR3 DNA follows: TGTGCCAGCAGCCGCTTAGGAGGGGGGGGATTCGCGAACACCGGGGAGCTGTTTTTT. Translating gives CASSRLGGGGFANTGELFF. Full variable domain (remainder filled in from reference TRBV11-2 and TRBJ2-2): EAGVAQSPRYKIIEKRQSVAFWCNPISGHATLYWYQQILGQGPKLLIQFQNNGVVDDSQLPKDRFSAERLKGVDSTLKIQPAKLEDSAVYLCASSRLGGGGFANTGELFFGEGSRLTVL.

This clonotype was detected only a few times. The chain combines TRBV7-2 with TRBJ2-3; D gene uncertain. The CDR3 is 14 residues long. The V gene lost 0 bases and the J gene lost 2 bases, with 6 bases spanning the gap. Per the germline V gene, CDR1 is SGHTA and CDR2 is FQGNSA. The CDR3 is CASSLAPPTDTQYF. The CDR3 bases are TGTGCCAGCAGCTTAGCGCCCCCCACAGATACGCAGTATTTT.

The rearrangement joins TRBV28 to TRBJ2-3; 8 positions agree with TRBD2. This CDR3 comprises 14 residues. Per the germline V gene, CDR1 is MDHEN and CDR2 is SYDVKM. The J segment lost 9 bases and the V segment lost 10 bases, leaving 15 bases of the junction unmatched. CDR3 region: CATLGTSSPGTQYF. As DNA, the CDR3 is TGTGCCACCTTGGGGACTAGTAGTCCAGGAACGCAGTATTTT.

The chain employs TRBV21-1 and TRBJ2-7. TRBV21-1 is marked as a pseudogene. CDR3 length equals 14 residues. The CDR3 DNA follows: TGTGCCAGCAGCAAAGGTGCACGCTCCTACGAGCAGTACTTC. Translated, it gives CASSKGARSYEQYF.

Only a few counts were recorded for this clonotype. The chain combines TRBV5-1 with TRBJ2-1, with D hard to call. V was cut by 0 bases and J by 9 bases, with 19 bases left in between. The CDR3 has 16 residues. CDR1 SGHRS and CDR2 YFSETQ come from the germline V gene. CDR3 sequence (DNA): TGCGCCAGCAGCTTGGCCGGGCCCCAAAACAGTGGTGAGCAGTTCTTC. Its translation: CASSLAGPQNSGEQFF. Complete variable domain (other parts from reference TRBV5-1 and TRBJ2-1): KAGVTQTPRYLIKTRGQQVTLSCSPISGHRSVSWYQQTPGQGLQFLFEYFSETQRNKGNFPGRFSGRQFSNSRSEMNVSTLELGDSALYLCASSLAGPQNSGEQFFGPGTRLTVL.

The rearrangement links TRBV10-3 to TRBJ2-3, with 8 bases identical to TRBD1. This CDR3 is 15 amino acids long. CDR1 and CDR2 (germline): ENHRY, SYGVKD. V dropped 6 bases and J dropped 2; count of bases not matched to a gene: 7. The CDR3 protein is CAIRGDRTLTDTQYF. The CDR3, as DNA: TGTGCCATCAGGGGGGACAGGACCCTCACAGATACGCAGTATTTT.

This clonotype has a handful of counts. For the CDR3, the DNA is TGTGCCGTGAACACCGGGGAGCTGTTTTTT. Protein: CAVNTGELFF. The chain has TRBV7-9 and TRBJ2-2; D is unresolved. CDR3 length: 10 amino acids. Trimming removed 11 bases at V and 1 base at J, with 2 bases between. Germline V CDR1 and CDR2: SEHNR, FQNEAQ (reference sequence).